This T cell receptor beta chain is drawn from a study of blood T cell repertoires in COVID-19 (dated by TCRdb to the early 2020s). As for the study more broadly: Samples covering the acute and convalescent phases of COVID-19 were provided by collaborators in the United States, Italy and Spain. The material from the prospective study consisted of cDNA or gDNA derived from T cells, B-cell-depleted T cells, or PBMCs. Subjects who had been exposed to COVID-19, were actively infected with it, or had recovered from it provided the deeply sampled blood TCRbeta repertoires that made up the dataset. The repertoires were released in a freely available public database meant as a resource for research on the immune response to SARS-CoV-2. The samples were drawn from the first 160 participants of the ongoing ImmuneRACE study and from roughly 1,300 subjects provided by 6 global collaborators. The sample metadata nearly always contained a de-identified subject ID, COVID-19 status, age in years and sex. HLA class I and class II types, where available, came from metadata supplied by the sample provider rather than from assay-based typing. Points the paper makes about the study in general: How much clinical and demographic metadata was included differed by source and by participant, and the metadata was provided uncurated.

The immunoSEQ Assay, a bias-controlled multiplex PCR, was used to amplify TCRbeta CDR3 regions from genomic DNA. The authors' pipeline ran thus. Within the assay, amplification of reference gene primers was used to estimate how many nucleated cells each sample contained. Sequence reads were collapsed and filtered to measure the absolute abundance of every unique TCRbeta CDR3 rearrangement. For each sample, productive Simpson clonality was calculated as the square root of Simpson's diversity index over productive rearrangements. Entries here come from immuneACCESS through TCRdb and include only in-frame sequences with V and J called. Some clones fail to appear in such tables; in the studies checked, an unresolved V gene covers under half of the shortfall, and the cause of the remainder is unknown. V, J and clone size are taken as reported in that table, and D and trimming were inferred from the DNA itself. The sample yields around 370,000 clones; around 91% were counted once. Of the sample, roughly 3.3% is held by the ten largest clones.

Another Seattle source contributed samples from volunteer blood donors who had recovered from COVID-19. The collaborating institutions used their own protocols to collect whole blood in K2EDTA tubes. For TCRbeta analysis, collaborators shipped samples in one of three forms: frozen whole blood, isolated PBMCs, or DNA extracted from either of those sample types. Spanning cysteine to phenylalanine, the CDR3 consists of 15 amino acids. Solely the CDR3 DNA is kept, with 45 bases framed from the first base. Sequences LNHNV (CDR1) and YYDKDF (CDR2) are obtained from the germline V gene (reference sequence). Between the V and J ends, shortened by 0 bases and 2 bases respectively, the junction contains 9 bases. This clone was seen only a few times. There is no known antigen for this receptor. Base qualities are missing; no much larger clone stands one base away.

Specimen: peripheral blood. This receptor was identified in a woman aged 18 to 35 who had recovered from COVID-19. Recombination joined TRBV15 with TRBJ2-3; a weak D assignment points to TRBD2 (6 bases agree). The CDR3: CATSRDGGDTDTQYF. The sequence in DNA is TGTGCCACCAGCAGAGATGGCGGGGACACAGATACGCAGTATTTT.